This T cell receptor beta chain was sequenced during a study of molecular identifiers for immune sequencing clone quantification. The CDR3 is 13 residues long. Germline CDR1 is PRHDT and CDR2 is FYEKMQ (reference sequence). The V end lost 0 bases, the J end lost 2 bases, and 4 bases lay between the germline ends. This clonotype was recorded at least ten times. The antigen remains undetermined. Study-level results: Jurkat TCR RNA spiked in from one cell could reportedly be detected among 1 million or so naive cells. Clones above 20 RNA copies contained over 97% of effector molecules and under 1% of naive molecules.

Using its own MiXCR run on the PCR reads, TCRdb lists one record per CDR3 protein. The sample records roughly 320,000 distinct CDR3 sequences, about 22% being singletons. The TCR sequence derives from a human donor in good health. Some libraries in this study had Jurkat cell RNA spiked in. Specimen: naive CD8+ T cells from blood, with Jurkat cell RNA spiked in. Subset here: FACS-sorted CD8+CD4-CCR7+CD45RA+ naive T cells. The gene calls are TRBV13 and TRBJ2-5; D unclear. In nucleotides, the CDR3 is TGTGCCAGCAGCTTAGGCCAACAAGAGACCCAGTACTTC. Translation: CASSLGQQETQYF.